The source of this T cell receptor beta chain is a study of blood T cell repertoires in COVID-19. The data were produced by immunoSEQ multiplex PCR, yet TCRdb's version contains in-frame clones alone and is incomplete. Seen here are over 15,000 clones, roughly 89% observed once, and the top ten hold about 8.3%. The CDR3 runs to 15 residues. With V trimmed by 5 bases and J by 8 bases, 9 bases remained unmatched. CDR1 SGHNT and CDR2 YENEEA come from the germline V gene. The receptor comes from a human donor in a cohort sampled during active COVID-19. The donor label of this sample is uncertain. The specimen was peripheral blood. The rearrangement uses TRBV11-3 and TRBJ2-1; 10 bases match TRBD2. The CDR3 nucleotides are TGTGCCAGCAGCCTCGGGACTAGCGCACGAGATGAGCAGTTCTTC. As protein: CASSLGTSARDEQFF.